The 10 T cell receptor beta chains in this list originate from one sample, sequenced in a study of Ad26.COV2.S vaccination and SARS-CoV-2 variants. Data came from immunoSEQ multiplex PCR; TCRdb stores just in-frame clones and leaves some out. Among roughly 380,000 clones listed, 87% were seen once. Treatment specified: 19 received Ad26.COV2.S at low or high dose, single or two shots; five or six received placebo; per-sample allocation not given. Samples analyzed were those drawn on day 63 after the first vaccine or placebo injection. The source was peripheral blood, collected in a trial of Ad26.COV2.S vaccine versus placebo. Every receptor here comes from a person aged 18-60 years who received the Ad26.COV2.S COVID-19 vaccine or a placebo.

The table lists this clone with a count of one. Other DNA sequences in the sample encode the same CDR3. V is TRBV3-1 (or the pseudogene TRBV3-2) and J is TRBJ2-7; no clear D gene. Trimming pared 3 bases from V and 3 bases from J, leaving 6 bases between. Germline CDR1 and CDR2: LGHDT and YNNKEL (reference sequence). The CDR3 sequence is 12 residues long. CDR3 DNA: TGTGCCAGCAGCCAGACGAACTACGAGCAGTACTTC. It specifies CASSQTNYEQYF.

The chain joins TRBV6-5 to TRBJ2-1; a weak D match, TRBD2 (7 bases). In germline, CDR1 is MNHEY, CDR2 SVGAGI. The CDR3 totals 16 residues. V was pared by 1 base and J by 6 bases, with 16 bases between. The DNA for the CDR3 is TGTGCCAGCAGTTACTATGGGGGGGGGCCTGTCAATGAGCAGTTCTTC. It encodes CASSYYGGGPVNEQFF.

This clone has a handful of counts. The chain uses TRBV11-2 and TRBJ1-1; a weak D match, TRBD1 (6 bases). Germline CDR1 and CDR2: SGHAT and FQNNGV. This CDR3 spans 14 amino acids. Trimming took off 5 bases at V and 1 base at J, with 11 bases between the two ends. The CDR3 DNA sequence: TGTGCCAGCAGCCCCCCGACAGGGAACACTGAAGCTTTCTTT. It yields the protein CASSPPTGNTEAFF.

The gene calls are TRBV28 and TRBJ2-7; D uncertain. The V end lost 5 bases, the J end lost 7 bases, and 18 bases lay between the germline ends. CDR1 and CDR2 (germline): MDHEN, SYDVKM. The CDR3 is 14 residues long. The CDR3 sequence: CASSAMWNLGEQYF. The DNA of the CDR3 is TGTGCCAGCAGTGCTATGTGGAACCTGGGGGAGCAGTACTTC.

The chain uses TRBV2 and TRBJ2-1, with 10 positions matching TRBD2. Germline V gene data show CDR1 as SNHLY and CDR2 as FYNNEI. The trim removed 7 bases at V and 2 bases at J, leaving 17 bases unmatched. The CDR3 has 19 residues. The CDR3 protein is CASNAPASGGTRAYNEQFF. The CDR3 nucleotides read TGTGCCAGCAACGCCCCCGCTAGCGGGGGCACTCGAGCCTACAATGAGCAGTTCTTC.

V and J are TRBV12-3 or TRBV12-4 and TRBJ2-2, with unresolved D. Deletions cut 7 bases from V and 5 bases from J, with 8 bases between. This CDR3 is built from 12 residues. As DNA, the CDR3 is TGTGCCAGCACCTCAGGTACCGGGGAGCTGTTTTTT. This encodes CASTSGTGELFF.

The genes are TRBV7-9 and TRBJ1-2; 9 bases are a match to TRBD1. The length of the CDR3 is 14 residues. Germline V gives CDR1 SEHNR, CDR2 FQNEAQ (reference sequence). V trimming: 4 bases; J trimming: 5 bases; junction bases outside the gene matches: 5. In nucleotides, the CDR3 is TGTGCCAGCAGCTCGGGACAGGGAGGGTATGGCTACACCTTC. This sequence encodes CASSSGQGGYGYTF.

The V gene is TRBV24-1, the J gene TRBJ1-1, with D unclear. The CDR3 is 15 amino acids. V was cut by 5 bases and J by 1 base, with 13 bases left in between. Per germline, CDR1 KGHDR and CDR2 SFDVKD. This CDR3 is CATSATWEENTEAFF. The CDR3, as DNA: TGTGCCACCAGTGCCACCTGGGAGGAGAACACTGAAGCTTTCTTT.

V and J are TRBV20-1 and TRBJ2-3; no reliable D call. Germline values: CDR1 DFQATT, CDR2 SNEGSKA (reference sequence). The V end was cut by 5 bases, the J end by 6 bases, with 9 bases between. The CDR3 contains 11 residues. The CDR3 spells CSAGPKDTQYF. CDR3 nucleotide sequence: TGCAGTGCTGGACCTAAGGATACGCAGTATTTT.

This clone was picked up one time. The chain recombines TRBV7-6 with TRBJ2-3, with 11 bases lining up with TRBD2. Per the germline V gene, CDR1 is SGHVS and CDR2 is FNYEAQ. The CDR3 totals 16 residues. Losses at the gene ends were 5 bases for V and 2 bases for J; bases not matched to a gene: 6. CDR3: CASSMVTSGTTDTQYF. CDR3 DNA sequence: TGTGCCAGCAGCATGGTGACTAGCGGGACCACAGATACGCAGTATTTT. Full variable domain (missing parts from reference TRBV7-6 and TRBJ2-3): GAGVSQSPRYKVTKRGQDVALRCDPISGHVSLYWYRQALGQGPEFLTYFNYEAQQDKSGLPNDRFSAERPEGSISTLTIQRTEQRDSAMYRCASSMVTSGTTDTQYFGPGTRLTVL.